A selection of T cell receptor beta chains follows, all from one sample in a study of beta chain features in type 1 diabetes. Libraries were prepared by immunoSEQ multiplex PCR; TCRdb keeps only in-frame clonotypes and omits some of them. This table has some 120,000 clones, 15% to 20% appearing once. Sequencing used central memory CD4+ T cells from blood. Receptors were obtained from a man aged 18 to 30 with type 1 diabetes. CDR3s include the opening cysteine and the closing phenylalanine or tryptophan. The D gene is left open where the match is weak. The size entry is marked missing in some rows and otherwise reads once, few, many or a size class.

v_call	clone_size	j_call	d_call	cdr3_aa	cdr3_nt
TRBV5-1	few	TRBJ1-1	-	CASSLDPGSRGEAFF	TGCGCCAGCAGCTTGGACCCTGGATCCCGGGGTGAAGCTTTCTTT
TRBV9	-	TRBJ1-3	-	CASSVAGTGSGNTIYF	TGTGCCAGCAGCGTAGCTGGGACGGGCTCTGGAAACACCATATATTTT
TRBV29-1	few	TRBJ2-6	-	CSVQLVRGDSGANVLTF	TGCAGCGTTCAATTGGTCAGGGGGGACTCTGGGGCCAACGTCCTGACTTTC
TRBV7-9	-	TRBJ2-1	-	CASSLDTGEDEQFF	TGTGCCAGCAGCTTAGATACCGGGGAGGATGAGCAGTTCTTC
TRBV2	few	TRBJ2-7	-	CASKWQGYEQYF	TGTGCCAGCAAGTGGCAGGGCTACGAGCAGTACTTC
TRBV2	-	TRBJ2-7	-	CASSFGQLYEQYF	TGTGCCAGCAGTTTCGGACAGCTCTACGAGCAGTACTTC
TRBV7-6	few	TRBJ2-3	-	CASSLYTDTQYF	TGTGCCAGCAGCCTCTACACAGATACGCAGTATTTT
TRBV28	many	TRBJ1-5	-	CASSKGHSNQPQHF	TGTGCCAGCAGCAAGGGGCACAGCAATCAGCCCCAGCATTTT
TRBV25-1	-	TRBJ2-3	-	CASSWDIDTDTQYF	TGTGCCAGCAGCTGGGACATAGACACAGATACGCAGTATTTT
TRBV27	many	TRBJ2-7	TRBD1	CASSLQGAGYEQYF	TGTGCCAGCAGTTTGCAGGGGGCAGGCTACGAGCAGTACTTC
TRBV10-3	-	TRBJ2-1	-	CAIRETGTAYNEQFF	TGTGCCATCAGGGAGACCGGGACGGCATACAATGAGCAGTTCTTC
TRBV7-2	few	TRBJ2-5	-	CASSLARGSTQTQYF	TGTGCCAGCAGCTTAGCGCGGGGATCAACCCAGACCCAGTACTTC
TRBV2	few	TRBJ1-2	-	CASIYDRFYTF	TGTGCCAGCATTTATGACAGGTTCTACACCTTC
TRBV7-2	few	TRBJ2-1	-	CASSWSTTPWKFF	TGTGCCAGCAGCTGGTCGACGACCCCCTGGAAGTTCTTC
TRBV30	few	TRBJ2-3	-	CAWSVRIGSTDTQYF	TGTGCCTGGAGTGTACGGATTGGGAGCACAGATACGCAGTATTTT
TRBV2	-	TRBJ2-3	-	CASSDSSRLDTQYF	TGTGCCAGCAGTGACTCTAGTAGGCTCGATACGCAGTATTTT
TRBV19	-	TRBJ2-1	-	CASSLQDRYNEQFF	TGTGCCAGTAGTCTGCAAGATCGTTACAATGAGCAGTTCTTC
TRBV5-1	-	TRBJ2-3	TRBD2	CASSSSGIGTDTQYF	TGCGCCAGCAGCTCTAGCGGGATAGGCACAGATACGCAGTATTTT
TRBV7-9	-	TRBJ2-7	-	CASSLNSYEQYF	TGTGCCAGCAGCTTAAACAGCTACGAGCAGTACTTC
TRBV5-6	few	TRBJ1-2	-	CASSLEDRNYGYTF	TGTGCCAGCAGCTTAGAGGACAGAAACTATGGCTACACCTTC
TRBV18	many	TRBJ1-1	-	CASSPLSLNTEAFF	TGTGCCAGCTCACCCCTCAGCCTGAACACTGAAGCTTTCTTT
TRBV7-2	few	TRBJ1-1	TRBD1	CASSSPGQGGTEAFF	TGTGCCAGCAGCTCTCCCGGACAGGGAGGAACTGAAGCTTTCTTT
TRBV7-2	many	TRBJ2-3	-	CASSFLGGTDTQYF	TGTGCCAGCAGCTTTTTAGGGGGCACAGATACGCAGTATTTT
TRBV13	-	TRBJ1-4	-	CASSLDLRGLFF	TGTGCCAGCAGCTTGGACCTCCGGGGACTGTTTTTT
TRBV28	few	TRBJ2-4	TRBD2	CASSRTSTSNIQYF	TGTGCCAGCAGTCGGACTAGCACGTCGAACATTCAGTACTTC
TRBV18	few	TRBJ1-1	-	CASSPMGTTNTEAFF	TGTGCCAGCTCACCGATGGGGACGACGAACACTGAAGCTTTCTTT
TRBV7-8	-	TRBJ2-3	-	CASSFNSDTQYF	TGTGCCAGCAGCTTCAATTCAGATACGCAGTATTTT
TRBV28	-	TRBJ1-1	-	CASTVQGNTEAFF	TGTGCCAGCACCGTTCAGGGGAACACTGAAGCTTTCTTT
TRBV7-2	-	TRBJ1-1	TRBD1	CASRLGQGNTEAFF	TGTGCCAGCAGATTGGGACAGGGGAACACTGAAGCTTTCTTT
TRBV30	many	TRBJ1-6	-	CAWTAGLGYNSPLHF	TGTGCCTGGACAGCGGGGTTGGGCTATAATTCACCCCTCCACTTT
TRBV18	few	TRBJ2-3	TRBD2	CASSPKGTTTSTDTQYF	TGTGCCAGCTCACCAAAGGGGACTACGACTAGCACAGATACGCAGTATTTT
TRBV30	-	TRBJ2-1	TRBD1	CAWSSPGTGGFNEQFF	TGTGCCTGGAGTTCCCCCGGGACAGGGGGCTTCAATGAGCAGTTCTTC
TRBV1	-	TRBJ1-1	-	CNHRGLGWTMNTEAFF	TGCAACCACAGGGGGCTTGGGTGGACTATGAACACTGAAGCTTTCTTT
TRBV10-3	few	TRBJ2-3	-	CAHNVGDTDTQYF	TGTGCTCATAACGTGGGGGACACAGATACGCAGTATTTT
TRBV4-3	few	TRBJ2-6	-	CASSQPLSIDRSGANVLTF	TGCGCCAGCAGCCAACCCCTGTCGATCGACAGATCTGGGGCCAACGTCCTGACTTTC
TRBV29-1	-	TRBJ2-2	-	CSVEKANTGELFF	TGCAGCGTTGAAAAGGCGAACACCGGGGAGCTGTTTTTT
TRBV30	-	TRBJ2-7	-	CAWSVSRYEQYF	TGTGCCTGGAGTGTTAGCCGGTACGAGCAGTACTTC
TRBV29-1	-	TRBJ2-5	TRBD1	CSVESGQGDETQYF	TGCAGCGTTGAGTCCGGACAGGGCGATGAGACCCAGTACTTC
TRBV6-5	-	TRBJ2-4	-	CASSYPIDTKNIQYF	TGTGCCAGCAGTTACCCCATTGATACCAAAAACATTCAGTACTTC
TRBV2	many	TRBJ2-1	-	CASSLDRGEQFF	TGTGCCAGCAGTCTCGACCGCGGAGAGCAGTTCTTC
TRBV14	few	TRBJ2-2	TRBD2	CASSQRLTSASYGELFF	TGTGCCAGCAGCCAACGGCTCACTAGCGCGTCTTACGGGGAGCTGTTTTTT
TRBV5-1	few	TRBJ2-2	-	CASSLIGNTGELFF	TGCGCCAGCAGCTTGATAGGGAACACCGGGGAGCTGTTTTTT
TRBV2	few	TRBJ2-5	-	CASSMIGTSGTQYF	TGTGCCAGCAGTATGATCGGGACTTCAGGGACCCAGTACTTC
TRBV30	few	TRBJ1-4	TRBD1	CAFEGTGREKLFF	TGTGCCTTCGAAGGGACAGGGAGAGAAAAACTGTTTTTT
TRBV5-4	-	TRBJ2-5	TRBD1	CASSTQGASETQYF	TGTGCCAGCAGCACACAGGGGGCGAGTGAGACCCAGTACTTC
TRBV4-1	many	TRBJ2-2	-	CASSGLGFLNTGELFF	TGCGCCAGCAGCGGCCTGGGATTCTTGAACACCGGGGAGCTGTTTTTT
TRBV6-5	few	TRBJ1-2	-	CASAERSGYTF	TGTGCCAGCGCGGAGAGGAGTGGCTACACCTTC